This T cell receptor (beta chain) was profiled in a study of OX40 agonist ivuxolimab in advanced cancers. Germline V gene lookup returns CDR1 SGHVS and CDR2 FNYEAQ. The CDR3 extends over 13 amino acids. Trimming shortened V by 3 bases and J by 0 bases, and 5 bases separated the two germline ends. Profiling relied on immunoSEQ multiplex PCR, and the TCRdb table lists in-frame clones only, not all of them. The sample lists about 61,000 clones; 83% were seen once. This clonotype originated in an adult with an advanced solid tumor such as melanoma, head and neck, liver or kidney cancer. This chain connects TRBV7-6 to TRBJ2-5, with D uncertain. The input for sequencing was CD4+ or CD8+ T cells sorted from blood, taken in a trial of the OX40 agonist ivuxolimab. The CDR3 sequence: CASSLRYQETQYF. Written as DNA, the CDR3 is TGTGCCAGCAGCTTGAGATACCAAGAGACCCAGTACTTC.